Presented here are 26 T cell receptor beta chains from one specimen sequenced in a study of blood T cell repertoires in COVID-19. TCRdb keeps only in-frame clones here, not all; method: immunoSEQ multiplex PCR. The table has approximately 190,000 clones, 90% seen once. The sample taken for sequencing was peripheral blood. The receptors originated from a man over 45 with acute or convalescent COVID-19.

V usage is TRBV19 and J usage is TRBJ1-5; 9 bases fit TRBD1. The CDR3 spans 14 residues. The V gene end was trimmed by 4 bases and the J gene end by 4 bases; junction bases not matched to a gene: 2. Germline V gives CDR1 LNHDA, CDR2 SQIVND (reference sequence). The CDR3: CASSTGQGNQPQHF. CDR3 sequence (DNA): TGTGCCAGTAGTACCGGACAGGGGAATCAGCCCCAGCATTTT.

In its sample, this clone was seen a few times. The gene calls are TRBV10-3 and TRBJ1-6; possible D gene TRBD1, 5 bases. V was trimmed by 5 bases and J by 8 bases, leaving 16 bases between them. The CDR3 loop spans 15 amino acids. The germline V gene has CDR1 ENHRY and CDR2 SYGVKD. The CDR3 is CAISLSGTPDSPLHF. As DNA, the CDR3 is TGTGCCATCAGTTTGAGCGGGACCCCCGATTCACCCCTCCACTTT.

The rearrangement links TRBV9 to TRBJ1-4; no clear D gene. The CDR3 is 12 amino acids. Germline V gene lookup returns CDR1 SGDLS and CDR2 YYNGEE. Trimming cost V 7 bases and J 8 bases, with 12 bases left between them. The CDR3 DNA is TGTGCCAGCGGGCGGGATAAAGAAAAACTGTTTTTT. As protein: CASGRDKEKLFF.

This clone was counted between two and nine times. Written as DNA, the CDR3 is TGCAGCGTGTCGGCTAGCATAGCAGATACGCAGTATTTT. Residues: CSVSASIADTQYF. This rearrangement joins TRBV29-1 to TRBJ2-3; D is perhaps TRBD2 (5 bases). Germline CDR1 reads SQVTM; CDR2 reads ANQGSEA. The V end was cut by 6 bases, the J end by 4 bases, with 14 bases between. This CDR3 region has 13 residues.

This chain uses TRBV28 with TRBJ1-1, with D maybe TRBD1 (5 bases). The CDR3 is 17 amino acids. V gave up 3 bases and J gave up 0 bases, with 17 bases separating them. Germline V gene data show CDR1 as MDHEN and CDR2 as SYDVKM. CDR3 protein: CASSFLPSDNMNTEAFF. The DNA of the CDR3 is TGTGCCAGCAGTTTCTTGCCATCGGACAACATGAACACTGAAGCTTTCTTT.

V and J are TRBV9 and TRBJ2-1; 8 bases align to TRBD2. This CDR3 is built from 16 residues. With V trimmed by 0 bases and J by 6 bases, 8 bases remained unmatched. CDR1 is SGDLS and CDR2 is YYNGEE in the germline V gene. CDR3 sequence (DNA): TGTGCCAGCAGCGTAGGCCCGGGACTAGTAAGCAATGAGCAGTTCTTC. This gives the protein CASSVGPGLVSNEQFF. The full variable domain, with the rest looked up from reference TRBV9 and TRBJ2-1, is DSGVTQTPKHLITATGQRVTLRCSPRSGDLSVYWYQQSLDQGLQFLIQYYNGEERAKGNILERFSAQQFPDLHSELNLSSLELGDSALYFCASSVGPGLVSNEQFFGPGTRLTVL.

The CDR3 DNA follows: TGTGCCAGCATTCCGCGGACAGTAGATAGCAATCAGCCCCAGCATTTT. Residues: CASIPRTVDSNQPQHF. The chain couples TRBV28 to TRBJ1-5; possible D gene TRBD1, 6 bases. The CDR3 is 16 amino acids. Trimming left V 7 bases short and J 0 bases short, with 16 bases between. The V gene's germline CDR1 is MDHEN and CDR2 SYDVKM.

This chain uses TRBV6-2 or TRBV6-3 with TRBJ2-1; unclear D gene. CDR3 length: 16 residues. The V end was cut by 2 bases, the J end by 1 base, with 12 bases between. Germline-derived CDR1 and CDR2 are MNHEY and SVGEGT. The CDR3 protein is CASSYGSRRSYNEQFF. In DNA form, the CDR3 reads TGTGCCAGCAGTTACGGTAGCCGGCGATCCTACAATGAGCAGTTCTTC.

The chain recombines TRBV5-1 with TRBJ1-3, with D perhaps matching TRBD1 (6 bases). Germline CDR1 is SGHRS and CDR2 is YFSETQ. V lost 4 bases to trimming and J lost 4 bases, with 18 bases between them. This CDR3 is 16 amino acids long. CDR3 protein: CASSPAPRGEGNTIYF. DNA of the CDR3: TGCGCCAGCAGCCCGGCCCCCAGGGGCGAGGGAAACACCATATATTTT. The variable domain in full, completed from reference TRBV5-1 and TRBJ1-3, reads KAGVTQTPRYLIKTRGQQVTLSCSPISGHRSVSWYQQTPGQGLQFLFEYFSETQRNKGNFPGRFSGRQFSNSRSEMNVSTLELGDSALYLCASSPAPRGEGNTIYFGEGSWLTVV.

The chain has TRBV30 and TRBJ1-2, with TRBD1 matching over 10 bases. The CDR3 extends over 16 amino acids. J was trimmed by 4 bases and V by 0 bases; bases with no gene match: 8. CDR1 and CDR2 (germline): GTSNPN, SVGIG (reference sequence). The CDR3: CAWSVPDRGRIYGYTF. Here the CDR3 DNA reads TGTGCCTGGAGTGTACCCGACAGGGGGCGAATCTATGGCTACACCTTC.

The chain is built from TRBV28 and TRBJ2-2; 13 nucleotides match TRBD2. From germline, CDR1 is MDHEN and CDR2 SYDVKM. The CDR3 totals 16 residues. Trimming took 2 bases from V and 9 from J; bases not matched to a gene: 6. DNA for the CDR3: TGTGCCAGCAGTTTACCCGGGACTAGCGGGATCAGGGAGCTGTTTTTT. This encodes CASSLPGTSGIRELFF.

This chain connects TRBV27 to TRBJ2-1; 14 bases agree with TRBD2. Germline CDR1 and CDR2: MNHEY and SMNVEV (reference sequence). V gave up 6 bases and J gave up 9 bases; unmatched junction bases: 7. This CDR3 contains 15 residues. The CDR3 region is CASRLGTSGSTEQFF. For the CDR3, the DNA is TGTGCCAGCAGATTAGGGACTAGCGGGAGCACTGAGCAGTTCTTC.

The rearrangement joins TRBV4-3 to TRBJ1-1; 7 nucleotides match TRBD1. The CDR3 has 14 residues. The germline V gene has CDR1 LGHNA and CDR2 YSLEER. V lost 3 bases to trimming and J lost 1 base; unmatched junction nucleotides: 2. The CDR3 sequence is CASSQGQRNTEAFF. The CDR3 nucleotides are TGCGCCAGCAGCCAGGGACAGAGGAACACTGAAGCTTTCTTT.

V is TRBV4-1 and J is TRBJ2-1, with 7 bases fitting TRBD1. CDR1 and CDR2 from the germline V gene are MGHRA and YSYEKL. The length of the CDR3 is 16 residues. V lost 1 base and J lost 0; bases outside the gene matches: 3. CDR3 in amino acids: CASSQGQGFSYNEQFF. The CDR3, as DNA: TGCGCCAGCAGCCAAGGACAGGGATTCTCCTACAATGAGCAGTTCTTC.

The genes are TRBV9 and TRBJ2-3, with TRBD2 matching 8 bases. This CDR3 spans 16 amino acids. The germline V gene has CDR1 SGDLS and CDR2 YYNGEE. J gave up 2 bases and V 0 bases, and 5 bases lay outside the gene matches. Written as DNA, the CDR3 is TGTGCCAGCAGCGTAGGGGGCGGGAGGACCACAGATACGCAGTATTTT. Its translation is CASSVGGGRTTDTQYF.

CDR3 in DNA: TGTGCCAGCAGTTTTAGCAGGGGCAGTGGCTACACCTTC. Translation gives CASSFSRGSGYTF. The chain joins TRBV28 to TRBJ1-2, with a tentative D call TRBD1 (6 bases). Trimming took off 3 bases at V and 7 bases at J, with 12 bases between the two ends. The length of the CDR3 is 13 residues. The germline V gene encodes CDR1 MDHEN and CDR2 SYDVKM.

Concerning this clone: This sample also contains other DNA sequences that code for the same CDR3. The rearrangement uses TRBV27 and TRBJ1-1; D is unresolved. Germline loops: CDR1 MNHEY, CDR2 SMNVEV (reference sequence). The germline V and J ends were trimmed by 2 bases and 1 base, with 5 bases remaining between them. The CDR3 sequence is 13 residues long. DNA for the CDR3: TGTGCCAGCAGTTTAGGGCCGAACACTGAAGCTTTCTTT. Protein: CASSLGPNTEAFF.

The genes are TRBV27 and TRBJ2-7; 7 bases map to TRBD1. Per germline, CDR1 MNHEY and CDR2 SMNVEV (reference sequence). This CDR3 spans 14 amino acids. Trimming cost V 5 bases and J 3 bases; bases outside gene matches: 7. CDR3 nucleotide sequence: TGTGCCAGCAGTCCCCGAGCAGGGGGCTACGAGCAGTACTTC. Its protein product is CASSPRAGGYEQYF.

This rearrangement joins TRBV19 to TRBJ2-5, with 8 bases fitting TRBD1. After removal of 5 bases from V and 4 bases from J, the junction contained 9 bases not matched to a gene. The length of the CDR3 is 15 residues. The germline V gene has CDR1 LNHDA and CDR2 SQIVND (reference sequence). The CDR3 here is CASSPPVGTGETQYF. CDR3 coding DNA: TGTGCCAGTAGTCCCCCGGTGGGGACAGGAGAGACCCAGTACTTC.

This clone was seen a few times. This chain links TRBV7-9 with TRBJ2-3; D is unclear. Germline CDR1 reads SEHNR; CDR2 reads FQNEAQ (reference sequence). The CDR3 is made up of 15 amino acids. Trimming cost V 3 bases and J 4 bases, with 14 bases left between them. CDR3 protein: CASSFGGGYADTQYF. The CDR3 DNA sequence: TGTGCCAGCAGCTTCGGTGGCGGTTACGCAGATACGCAGTATTTT.

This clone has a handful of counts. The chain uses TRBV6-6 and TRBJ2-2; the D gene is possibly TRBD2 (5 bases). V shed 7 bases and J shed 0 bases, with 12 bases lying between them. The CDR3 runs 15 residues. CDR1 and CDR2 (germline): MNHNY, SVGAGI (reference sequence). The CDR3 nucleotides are TGTGCCAGCACTAGGACTGACTCGAACACCGGGGAGCTGTTTTTT. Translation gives CASTRTDSNTGELFF.

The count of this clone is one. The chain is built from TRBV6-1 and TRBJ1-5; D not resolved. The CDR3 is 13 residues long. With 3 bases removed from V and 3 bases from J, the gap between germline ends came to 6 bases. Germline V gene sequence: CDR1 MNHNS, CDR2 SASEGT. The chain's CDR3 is CASSDNFNQPQHF. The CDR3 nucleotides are TGTGCCAGCAGTGATAACTTCAATCAGCCCCAGCATTTT.

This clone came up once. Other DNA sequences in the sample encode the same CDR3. The CDR3 DNA reads as TGTGCCAGCAGCCAAGGGCATTATCAGCCCCAGCATTTT. Protein sequence: CASSQGHYQPQHF. V usage is TRBV14 and J usage is TRBJ1-5, with unresolved D. Germline V gene sequence: CDR1 SGHDN, CDR2 FVKESK. Between the trimmed V and J ends, which lost 1 base and 5 bases, there was a span of 6 bases. This CDR3 is 13 amino acids long.

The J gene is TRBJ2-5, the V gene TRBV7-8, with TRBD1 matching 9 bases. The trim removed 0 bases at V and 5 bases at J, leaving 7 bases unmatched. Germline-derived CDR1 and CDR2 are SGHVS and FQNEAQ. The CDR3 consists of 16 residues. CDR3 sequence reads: CASSLAVQGARETQYF. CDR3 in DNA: TGTGCCAGCAGCTTAGCAGTACAGGGGGCACGGGAGACCCAGTACTTC.

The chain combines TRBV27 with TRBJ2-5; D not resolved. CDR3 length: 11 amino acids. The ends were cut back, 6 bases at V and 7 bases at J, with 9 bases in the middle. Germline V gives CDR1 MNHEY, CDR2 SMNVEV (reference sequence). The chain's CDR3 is CASSRGWTQYF. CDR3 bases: TGTGCCAGCAGCCGTGGCTGGACCCAGTACTTC.

The CDR3 loop is CASSADLTSGSGETQYF. The CDR3 DNA reads TGTGCCAGCAGCGCCGACCTGACTAGCGGGAGTGGGGAGACCCAGTACTTC. The chain links TRBV5-6 to TRBJ2-5; 12 nucleotides match TRBD2. From germline, CDR1 is SGHDT and CDR2 YYEEEE. CDR3 length: 17 amino acids. V was pared by 4 bases and J by 5 bases, with 12 bases of the junction left unmatched.